The rows below give T cell receptor beta chains drawn from one sample of a study of blood T cell repertoires in COVID-19. This table comes from immunoSEQ multiplex PCR, and its TCRdb copy is limited to in-frame clones, with some not included. Of around 170,000 clones in the sample, about nine tenths were seen once. Sequencing was carried out using peripheral blood. The source of these receptors is a man aged 55 to 69 with acute or convalescent COVID-19. Both conserved end residues are part of each CDR3. Each record gives: J gene, V gene, D gene, clone size, CDR3 DNA, CDR3 protein. A D gene is named only where the DNA matches it firmly. A row's size may be missing; if present it is once, few, many or a size class.

j_call: TRBJ1-3; v_call: TRBV30; d_call: NA; clone_size: NA; cdr3_nt: TGTGCCTGGAGTGCGACCCGGCGGGGAAACACCATATATTTT; cdr3_aa: CAWSATRRGNTIYF
j_call: TRBJ2-2; v_call: TRBV29-1; d_call: TRBD1; clone_size: NA; cdr3_nt: TGCAGCGTTGAAGATCCGGACAGGACGAACACCGGGGAGCTGTTTTTT; cdr3_aa: CSVEDPDRTNTGELFF
j_call: TRBJ1-2; v_call: TRBV11-1; d_call: NA; clone_size: NA; cdr3_nt: TGTGCCAGCAGCTTAAGTGGAGTGGGAGTTGGCTATGGCTACACCTTC; cdr3_aa: CASSLSGVGVGYGYTF
j_call: TRBJ2-5; v_call: TRBV7-2; d_call: NA; clone_size: NA; cdr3_nt: TGTGCCAGCAGCTTGTTTGGCGGGGAGACCCAGTACTTC; cdr3_aa: CASSLFGGETQYF
j_call: TRBJ1-3; v_call: TRBV29-1; d_call: NA; clone_size: NA; cdr3_nt: TGCAGCGTTGCCCCACGGACACTCGGAAACACCATATATTTT; cdr3_aa: CSVAPRTLGNTIYF
j_call: TRBJ2-5; v_call: TRBV14; d_call: NA; clone_size: once; cdr3_nt: TGTGCCAGCAGCCAAGACAGGGCCGAGACCCAGTACTTC; cdr3_aa: CASSQDRAETQYF
j_call: TRBJ2-1; v_call: TRBV21-1; d_call: NA; clone_size: NA; cdr3_nt: TGTGCCAGCAGCATCCCAGTCCGGAGTAGCGGGAGTGGGAATGAGCAGTTCTTC; cdr3_aa: CASSIPVRSSGSGNEQFF
j_call: TRBJ2-2; v_call: TRBV30; d_call: NA; clone_size: NA; cdr3_nt: TGTGCCTGGAGGGGATACAGGGAAGGGGCCGGGGAGCTGTTTTTT; cdr3_aa: CAWRGYREGAGELFF
j_call: TRBJ1-1; v_call: TRBV11-3; d_call: NA; clone_size: NA; cdr3_nt: TGTGCCAGCAGCTCCCCTTCGGGACTAAACACTGAAGCTTTCTTT; cdr3_aa: CASSSPSGLNTEAFF
j_call: TRBJ2-3; v_call: TRBV15; d_call: TRBD2; clone_size: NA; cdr3_nt: TGTGCCACCAGCAGAGAAGGACTAGCGTCAGATACGCAGTATTTT; cdr3_aa: CATSREGLASDTQYF
j_call: TRBJ2-1; v_call: TRBV9; d_call: TRBD2; clone_size: NA; cdr3_nt: TGTGCCAGCAGCGTAGAAGTTGATCTAGCGGGAATCTACAATGAGCAGTTCTTC; cdr3_aa: CASSVEVDLAGIYNEQFF
j_call: TRBJ2-5; v_call: TRBV27; d_call: NA; clone_size: NA; cdr3_nt: TGTGCCAGCAGTTCCGTGCTGACTGCCGAGACCCAGTACTTC; cdr3_aa: CASSSVLTAETQYF
j_call: TRBJ2-7; v_call: TRBV30; d_call: TRBD2; clone_size: NA; cdr3_nt: TGTGCCTGGAGTGTGGGGGGGAACTCCTACGAGCAGTACTTC; cdr3_aa: CAWSVGGNSYEQYF
j_call: TRBJ1-2; v_call: TRBV27; d_call: NA; clone_size: once; cdr3_nt: TGTGCCAGCAGGAGACAGGTCCCGGGAATGTACTATGGCTACACCTTC; cdr3_aa: CASRRQVPGMYYGYTF
j_call: TRBJ1-5; v_call: TRBV24-1; d_call: NA; clone_size: NA; cdr3_nt: TGTGCCACCATGGGGCGGGGGGTGGATCAGCCCCAGCATTTT; cdr3_aa: CATMGRGVDQPQHF
j_call: TRBJ1-1; v_call: TRBV7-9; d_call: TRBD1; clone_size: NA; cdr3_nt: TGTGCCAGCAACCCGGGACAGGGGTACACTGAAGCTTTCTTT; cdr3_aa: CASNPGQGYTEAFF
j_call: TRBJ2-1; v_call: TRBV6-2/TRBV6-3; d_call: TRBD2; clone_size: NA; cdr3_nt: TGTGCCAGCAGTGCCGACGGGACTAGACATGAGCAGTTCTTC; cdr3_aa: CASSADGTRHEQFF
j_call: TRBJ2-5; v_call: TRBV11-3; d_call: TRBD2; clone_size: NA; cdr3_nt: TGTGCCAGCAGCACAGGGACTAGCGGGGACGGGGAGACCCAGTACTTC; cdr3_aa: CASSTGTSGDGETQYF
j_call: TRBJ2-7; v_call: TRBV9; d_call: TRBD1; clone_size: NA; cdr3_nt: TGTGCCAGCAGCGGCGACGCAGGGGGCTACGAGCAGTACTTC; cdr3_aa: CASSGDAGGYEQYF
j_call: TRBJ1-5; v_call: TRBV15; d_call: NA; clone_size: once; cdr3_nt: TGTGCCACCAGCAGAGACGAGGGCCTCGGGAGGAATCAGCCCCAGCATTTT; cdr3_aa: CATSRDEGLGRNQPQHF
j_call: TRBJ1-2; v_call: TRBV15; d_call: TRBD1; clone_size: NA; cdr3_nt: TGTGCCACCAGCAGAGGAAGGACAGGTTCTGTAGGCTACACCTTC; cdr3_aa: CATSRGRTGSVGYTF
j_call: TRBJ1-1; v_call: TRBV30; d_call: NA; clone_size: NA; cdr3_nt: TGTGCCTGGAGTAATACTCTGAACACTGAAGCTTTCTTT; cdr3_aa: CAWSNTLNTEAFF
j_call: TRBJ2-1; v_call: TRBV24-1; d_call: NA; clone_size: NA; cdr3_nt: TGTGCCACCAGACCGGACAGTATGAATGAGCAGTTCTTC; cdr3_aa: CATRPDSMNEQFF
j_call: TRBJ1-2; v_call: TRBV4-2; d_call: NA; clone_size: NA; cdr3_nt: TGTGCCAGCAGCCACAGACCCGGGATGGGCTATGGCTACACCTTC; cdr3_aa: CASSHRPGMGYGYTF
j_call: TRBJ1-1; v_call: TRBV19; d_call: NA; clone_size: NA; cdr3_nt: TGTGCCAGTAGCTCTCGAGGGAACACTGAAGCTTTCTTT; cdr3_aa: CASSSRGNTEAFF
j_call: TRBJ1-1; v_call: TRBV5-4; d_call: NA; clone_size: NA; cdr3_nt: TGTGCCAGCAGCTTACCAGGGTTTGGGACTGAAGCTTTCTTT; cdr3_aa: CASSLPGFGTEAFF
j_call: TRBJ2-5; v_call: TRBV19; d_call: TRBD1; clone_size: NA; cdr3_nt: TGTGCCAGTAGTTTGGGACAGCAAGTTCGAGAGACCCAGTACTTC; cdr3_aa: CASSLGQQVRETQYF
j_call: TRBJ1-2; v_call: TRBV9; d_call: NA; clone_size: NA; cdr3_nt: TGTGCCAGCAGCGTATTTTCGGTTGAGGTCGGTGGCTACACCTTC; cdr3_aa: CASSVFSVEVGGYTF
j_call: TRBJ2-6; v_call: TRBV10-2; d_call: NA; clone_size: NA; cdr3_nt: TGCGCCAGCAGTGCCTCGGCTGGGGCCAACGTCCTGACTTTC; cdr3_aa: CASSASAGANVLTF
j_call: TRBJ2-2; v_call: TRBV4-1; d_call: NA; clone_size: NA; cdr3_nt: TGCGCCAGCAGCCCCGCCTTCCCAGACACCGGGGAGCTGTTTTTT; cdr3_aa: CASSPAFPDTGELFF
j_call: TRBJ1-1; v_call: TRBV12-3/TRBV12-4; d_call: TRBD1; clone_size: NA; cdr3_nt: TGTGCCAGCAGAAACACAGGGGGCACTGAAGCTTTCTTT; cdr3_aa: CASRNTGGTEAFF
j_call: TRBJ1-1; v_call: TRBV4-1; d_call: NA; clone_size: NA; cdr3_nt: TGCGCCAGCAGCCAAGTGGCGGTTACTGAAGCTTTCTTT; cdr3_aa: CASSQVAVTEAFF
j_call: TRBJ1-5; v_call: TRBV11-2; d_call: NA; clone_size: NA; cdr3_nt: TGTGCCAGCAGCTTAGATCGTCGGGGGCCCCAGCATTTT; cdr3_aa: CASSLDRRGPQHF
j_call: TRBJ1-5; v_call: TRBV19; d_call: TRBD1; clone_size: once; cdr3_nt: TGTGCCAGTAGTAGCCCGGGACAGGGGTCTAATCAGCCCCAGCATTTT; cdr3_aa: CASSSPGQGSNQPQHF
j_call: TRBJ2-5; v_call: TRBV5-1; d_call: NA; clone_size: NA; cdr3_nt: TGCGCCAGCAGCTTGGGGGCGCGACAAGAGACCCAGTACTTC; cdr3_aa: CASSLGARQETQYF